These 32 T cell receptor beta chains came from one sample sequenced in a study of T cell responses to AZD1222 COVID-19 vaccine. Measured with immunoSEQ multiplex PCR; TCRdb has only the in-frame clones, and not every one. The sample contains some 140,000 clones, roughly 88% of which appear only once. The sequenced sample was peripheral blood, obtained 28 days after the second AZD1222 dose. These receptors all stem from an adult who received the AZD1222 COVID-19 vaccine.

V is TRBV4-3 and J is TRBJ1-4; 9 nucleotides match TRBD1. Looked up from germline, CDR1 is LGHNA and CDR2 is YSLEER. The CDR3 contains 15 residues. Trimming took 3 bases from V and 8 from J; bases not matched to a gene: 7. The CDR3: CASSQMTGGKEKLFF. In DNA, the CDR3 is TGCGCCAGCAGCCAGATGACAGGGGGGAAAGAAAAACTGTTTTTT.

The chain recombines TRBV7-9 with TRBJ2-7, with D uncertain. Germline V gene sequence: CDR1 SEHNR, CDR2 FQNEAQ (reference sequence). The ends were cut back, 3 bases at V and 0 bases at J, with 9 bases in the middle. The CDR3 sequence is 14 residues long. CDR3 protein: CASSFSQNSYEQYF. CDR3 bases: TGTGCCAGCAGCTTCTCGCAGAACTCCTACGAGCAGTACTTC. Together with reference TRBV7-9 and TRBJ2-7, the CDR3 gives the full variable domain: DTGVSQNPRHKITKRGQNVTFRCDPISEHNRLYWYRQTLGQGPEFLTYFQNEAQLEKSRLLSDRFSAERPKGSFSTLEIQRTEQGDSAMYLCASSFSQNSYEQYFGPGTRLTVT.

V and J are TRBV5-4 and TRBJ2-1; D possibly uses TRBD1 or TRBD2 (5 bases each). Germline lookup yields CDR1 SGHNT and CDR2 YYREEE (reference sequence). The CDR3 covers 13 residues. With 4 bases removed from V and 10 bases from J, the gap between germline ends came to 15 bases. The CDR3 protein is CASSPGTLGEQFF. CDR3 DNA sequence: TGTGCCAGCAGCCCCGGGACGTTGGGGGAGCAGTTCTTC. Drawing the rest from reference TRBV5-4 and TRBJ2-1, the complete variable domain is ETGVTQSPTHLIKTRGQQVTLRCSSQSGHNTVSWYQQALGQGPQFIFQYYREEENGRGNFPPRFSGLQFPNYSSELNVNALELDDSALYLCASSPGTLGEQFFGPGTRLTVL.

V and J are TRBV7-3 and TRBJ2-3, with 9 positions matching TRBD2. CDR1 and CDR2 from the germline V gene are SGHTA and FQGTGA. The CDR3 has 16 amino acids. The trim removed 4 bases at V and 2 bases at J, leaving 7 bases unmatched. CDR3 region: CASSSLSGGNTDTQYF. The CDR3 DNA follows: TGTGCCAGCAGCTCACTTAGCGGGGGTAACACAGATACGCAGTATTTT.

The chain uses TRBV5-8 and TRBJ2-3, with D perhaps matching TRBD2 (5 bases). CDR3 length: 14 amino acids. Deletions cut 0 bases from V and 4 bases from J, with 9 bases between. From germline, CDR1 is SGHTS and CDR2 YDEGEE. CDR3 region: CASSLGSGADTQYF. For the CDR3, the DNA is TGTGCCAGCAGCTTGGGAAGCGGAGCAGATACGCAGTATTTT.

CDR3 nucleotides: TGTGCCACCAGCAGAAACGGGGGACATCAAGAGACCCAGTACTTC. Translating gives CATSRNGGHQETQYF. V gene TRBV15 combines with J gene TRBJ2-5; possibly TRBD1 or TRBD2 for D (6 bases each). Germline lookup yields CDR1 LNHNV and CDR2 YYDKDF (reference sequence). V lost 2 bases, J lost 2 bases, and 12 bases lay in between. The CDR3 is 15 residues long. Variable domain in full (rest from reference TRBV15 and TRBJ2-5): DAMVIQNPRYQVTQFGKPVTLSCSQTLNHNVMYWYQQKSSQAPKLLFHYYDKDFNNEADTPDNFQSRRPNTSFCFLDIRSPGLGDTAMYLCATSRNGGHQETQYFGPGTRLLVL.

This clone appeared a few times. V is TRBV7-9 and J is TRBJ2-7; TRBD1 agrees at 9 bases. Germline assignment: CDR1 SEHNR and CDR2 FQNEAQ (reference sequence). V was clipped by 2 bases and J by 2 bases; unmatched bases: 4. The CDR3 is made up of 15 amino acids. Here the CDR3 reads CASSLPGTGTYEQYF. CDR3 bases: TGTGCCAGCAGCTTACCCGGGACAGGGACCTACGAGCAGTACTTC.

CDR3 DNA sequence: TGTGCCTGGTTCGACAGGGGAAATTCACCCCTCCACTTT. Translating it yields CAWFDRGNSPLHF. The genes are TRBV30 and TRBJ1-6; 8 bases are shared with TRBD1. Per the germline V gene, CDR1 is GTSNPN and CDR2 is SVGIG (reference sequence). Germline trimming cut 5 bases from V and 7 bases from J; bases unmatched to any gene: 4. CDR3 length: 13 residues.

For the CDR3, the DNA is TGTGCCAGCAGTTACTCGCACGGATTTAACTATGGCTACACCTTC. Protein sequence: CASSYSHGFNYGYTF. The V call is TRBV6-5, the J call TRBJ1-2; D call uncertain. This CDR3 comprises 15 residues. Trimming took off 0 bases at V and 1 base at J, with 9 bases between the two ends. The germline V gene encodes CDR1 MNHEY and CDR2 SVGAGI.

The genes are TRBV6-5 and TRBJ2-7, with a tentative D call TRBD1 (6 bases). The V gene lost 2 bases and the J gene lost 0 bases, with 8 bases spanning the gap. The CDR3 runs 14 residues. Germline V gene lookup returns CDR1 MNHEY and CDR2 SVGAGI. CDR3 in amino acids: CASSYRDNSYEQYF. The CDR3 DNA reads as TGTGCCAGCAGTTACCGGGACAACTCCTACGAGCAGTACTTC.

The rearrangement joins TRBV20-1 to TRBJ2-3, with D tentatively TRBD1 or TRBD2 (5 bases each). Looked up from germline, CDR1 is DFQATT and CDR2 is SNEGSKA (reference sequence). V gave up 5 bases and J gave up 9 bases, with 12 bases separating them. The CDR3 is 11 residues long. The CDR3 DNA sequence: TGCAGTGCTTCGGGGCCGGAGACGCAGTATTTT. Protein sequence: CSASGPETQYF.

V gene TRBV28 combines with J gene TRBJ1-2; D is possibly TRBD1 (6 bases). V lost 11 bases and J lost 4, with 23 bases in between. Looked up from germline, CDR1 is MDHEN and CDR2 is SYDVKM. The CDR3 totals 15 residues. DNA for the CDR3: TGTGCCCATAACGAGCGGGGACACGGATTCTATGGCTACACCTTC. It yields the protein CAHNERGHGFYGYTF.

V and J are TRBV19 and TRBJ2-7; 11 bases map to TRBD1. V lost 5 bases, J lost 6 bases, and 6 bases stayed unmatched. Per the germline V gene, CDR1 is LNHDA and CDR2 is SQIVND (reference sequence). The CDR3 loop spans 14 amino acids. The CDR3 here is CASSSRTGGSEQYF. The CDR3 nucleotides are TGTGCCAGTAGTTCTAGGACAGGGGGCAGCGAGCAGTACTTC.

V gene TRBV7-2 combines with J gene TRBJ2-5; D may be TRBD2 (5 bases). The germline V and J ends were trimmed by 3 bases and 5 bases, with 10 bases remaining between them. The CDR3 sequence is 13 residues long. From germline, CDR1 is SGHTA and CDR2 FQGNSA. This chain's CDR3 is CASSFSRDETQYF. CDR3 bases: TGTGCCAGCAGCTTTTCCCGGGATGAGACCCAGTACTTC.

The genes are TRBV5-8 and TRBJ2-3; D is unclear. V was pared by 1 base and J by 2 bases, with 8 bases between. Germline V lookup: CDR1 SGHTS, CDR2 YDEGEE. The length of the CDR3 is 14 residues. The chain's CDR3 is CASSLRRPTDTQYF. DNA for the CDR3: TGTGCCAGCAGCTTGAGACGACCCACAGATACGCAGTATTTT.

The chain employs TRBV29-1 and TRBJ2-7; D may be TRBD2 (5 bases). This CDR3 is 12 amino acids long. Trimming stripped 6 bases from V and 0 bases from J, with 9 bases between. Germline values: CDR1 SQVTM, CDR2 ANQGSEA. In nucleotides, the CDR3 is TGCAGCGTGAGGGCCTTCTCCTACGAGCAGTACTTC. Translation: CSVRAFSYEQYF.

This clone was counted once. The chain carries TRBV5-1 and TRBJ1-1; D is unresolved. The V and J ends lost 0 bases and 1 base respectively, with 10 bases between them. This CDR3 is 15 amino acids long. Germline V gene sequence: CDR1 SGHRS, CDR2 YFSETQ. The CDR3 DNA reads TGCGCCAGCAGCTTGGATACAGCCACGAACACTGAAGCTTTCTTT. It encodes CASSLDTATNTEAFF.

CDR3 coding DNA: TGTGCCAGCAGCCAACGACTAGCGGGGGGAGCGGTTACGCAGTATTTT. Its protein is CASSQRLAGGAVTQYF. The chain uses TRBV3-1 (or the pseudogene TRBV3-2) and TRBJ2-3, with 13 bases aligning to TRBD2. In germline, CDR1 is LGHDT, CDR2 YNNKEL (reference sequence). The CDR3 totals 16 residues. The trim removed 2 bases at V and 8 bases at J, leaving 7 bases unmatched.

The genes are TRBV27 and TRBJ1-1; D is unclear. Trimming left V 2 bases short and J 0 bases short, with 4 bases between. The CDR3 loop spans 13 amino acids. The germline V gene encodes CDR1 MNHEY and CDR2 SMNVEV (reference sequence). Here the CDR3 DNA reads TGTGCCAGCAGTTTAACAATGAACACTGAAGCTTTCTTT. This gives the protein CASSLTMNTEAFF.

This chain uses TRBV7-9 with TRBJ2-3, with TRBD2 as a possible D gene (5 bases). The germline V and J ends were trimmed by 2 bases and 2 bases, with 8 bases remaining between them. Looked up from germline, CDR1 is SEHNR and CDR2 is FQNEAQ (reference sequence). The CDR3 totals 14 residues. The CDR3 protein is CASSLRGFTDTQYF. DNA of the CDR3: TGTGCCAGCAGCTTAAGAGGGTTCACAGATACGCAGTATTTT.

CDR3 bases: TGTGCCTGCGGGACATTGAACACTGAAGCTTTCTTT. Protein: CACGTLNTEAFF. The gene calls are TRBV30 and TRBJ1-1; maybe TRBD1 (6 bases). This CDR3 has 12 amino acids. V gave up 6 bases and J gave up 0 bases, with 8 bases separating them. Germline V gene data show CDR1 as GTSNPN and CDR2 as SVGIG (reference sequence). The complete variable domain, with remaining parts taken from reference TRBV30 and TRBJ1-1, reads SQTIHQWPATLVQPVGSPLSLECTVEGTSNPNLYWYRQAAGRGLQLLFYSVGIGQISSEVPQNLSASRPQDRQFILSSKKLLLSDSGFYLCACGTLNTEAFFGQGTRLTVV.

V gene TRBV6-2 or TRBV6-3 combines with J gene TRBJ1-1; D remains unclear. The length of the CDR3 is 13 residues. Trimming removed 2 bases from V and 1 base from J, with 5 bases in between. Germline CDR1 reads MNHEY; CDR2 reads SVGEGT. This chain's CDR3 is CASSYDPNTEAFF. DNA of the CDR3: TGTGCCAGCAGTTACGACCCGAACACTGAAGCTTTCTTT.

This clone was seen a handful of times. J is TRBJ2-7 and V is TRBV6-6; D is ambiguous. Germline lookup yields CDR1 MNHNY and CDR2 SVGAGI (reference sequence). The V end was cut by 2 bases, the J end by 3 bases, with 11 bases between. CDR3 length: 14 amino acids. The CDR3 region is CASSYGANSYEQYF. The CDR3, as DNA: TGTGCCAGCAGTTACGGCGCTAACAGCTACGAGCAGTACTTC.

The rearrangement uses TRBV5-1 and TRBJ1-1; TRBD1 aligns across 9 bases. V lost 5 bases and J lost 0; bases outside the gene matches: 11. The CDR3 consists of 17 residues. Germline CDR1 is SGHRS and CDR2 is YFSETQ. The CDR3 nucleotides are TGCGCCAGCAGAACCGGGACAGGGAGGCCTATGAACACTGAAGCTTTCTTT. Its translation is CASRTGTGRPMNTEAFF.

The V call is TRBV30, the J call TRBJ2-7, with TRBD2 as a possible D gene (6 bases). The CDR3 has 13 residues. Trimming removed 0 bases at V and 6 bases at J, with 12 bases between. The germline V gene encodes CDR1 GTSNPN and CDR2 SVGIG (reference sequence). The CDR3 here is CAWSVQLEGEQYF. For the CDR3, the DNA is TGTGCCTGGAGTGTACAGTTGGAGGGCGAGCAGTACTTC.

This clone was recorded only once. The rearrangement links TRBV6-5 to TRBJ1-2, with a tentative D call TRBD1 (5 bases). This CDR3 has 13 residues. Germline-derived CDR1 and CDR2 are MNHEY and SVGAGI. Trimming took off 5 bases at V and 1 base at J, with 8 bases between the two ends. CDR3 nucleotides: TGTGCCAGCAGTAGGGGAGGTAACTATGGCTACACCTTC. This encodes CASSRGGNYGYTF.

The chain combines TRBV7-3 with TRBJ1-1, with 9 bases identical to TRBD1. CDR1 is SGHTA and CDR2 is FQGTGA in the germline V gene. Trimming cost V 5 bases and J 3 bases; bases outside gene matches: 1. This CDR3 region has 13 residues. The CDR3, as DNA: TGTGCCAGCAGCCGGACAGGGGACACTGAAGCTTTCTTT. Protein sequence: CASSRTGDTEAFF.

This clone was detected only a few times. The chain joins TRBV5-1 to TRBJ1-1; 9 bases are shared with TRBD1. CDR1 is SGHRS and CDR2 is YFSETQ in the germline V gene. This CDR3 comprises 14 residues. Trimming at V came to 3 bases and at J to 1 base, leaving 1 base not matched to a gene. CDR3: CASSWTGANTEAFF. CDR3 coding DNA: TGCGCCAGCAGCTGGACAGGGGCGAACACTGAAGCTTTCTTT.

The chain links TRBV5-4 to TRBJ1-2; D remains unclear. Germline loops: CDR1 SGHNT, CDR2 YYREEE (reference sequence). CDR3 length: 14 residues. Trimming left V 2 bases short and J 5 bases short, with 13 bases between. CDR3 protein: CASSFGEGGYGYTF. The CDR3, as DNA: TGTGCCAGCAGCTTTGGAGAAGGAGGGTATGGCTACACCTTC.

This clone was seen a handful of times. V and J are TRBV5-5 and TRBJ2-1; 11 bases are shared with TRBD2. Looked up from germline, CDR1 is SGHKS and CDR2 is YYEKEE (reference sequence). V gave up 5 bases and J gave up 2 bases; unmatched junction bases: 6. This CDR3 region has 16 residues. The CDR3 here is CASRFSGGATYNEQFF. The CDR3 coding sequence is TGTGCCAGCAGATTTAGCGGGGGGGCCACCTACAATGAGCAGTTCTTC.

This clone was picked up one time. The CDR3 loop reads CASSPQGNEQYF. In DNA form, the CDR3 reads TGTGCCAGCAGCCCCCAGGGCAACGAGCAGTACTTC. The chain couples TRBV5-6 to TRBJ2-7; maybe TRBD1 (5 bases). There are 12 residues in the CDR3. V dropped 4 bases and J dropped 5 bases, with 10 bases sitting between them. Germline CDR1 is SGHDT and CDR2 is YYEEEE.

The count of this clone is one. V and J are TRBV2 and TRBJ2-5; D is unclear. V was shortened by 6 bases and J by 5 bases, with 7 bases between the two germline ends. Per germline, CDR1 SNHLY and CDR2 FYNNEI. The CDR3 is 11 amino acids. This CDR3 is CASRSGETQYF. Here the CDR3 DNA reads TGTGCCAGCAGATCTGGGGAGACCCAGTACTTC.